These T cell receptor beta chains were read from a single sample in a study of blood T cells in healthy people across ages. One entry per CDR3 protein, called by TCRdb with MiXCR from the 5' RACE reads. Among 1.5 million to 2 million distinct CDR3 sequences listed, about 32% were seen once. Source material: blood. The receptors shown here come from a woman between 25 and 40 years old in good health. Each CDR3 is given without its conserved first and last residue. Size values are once, few and many counts, or a class for expanded clones, and some rows have none.

size	V	CDR3
-	TRBV7-3	ASSSDATGANVLT
-	TRBV5-1	ASSYSGTNYEQD
few	TRBV7-8	ASSLVAGIPYEQY
-	TRBV29-1	SVEGLGQGRAF
few	TRBV28	ASRDRGNIQY
-	TRBV2	ASRRVSGTNNEQF
few	TRBV7-9	ASSLGYRSSGANVLT
few	TRBV15	ATSSYRGRPVAGGTQY
few	TRBV5-1	ASSFREPGDEKLF
few	TRBV4-1	ASRKVGLAGDEQF
-	TRBV9	AGKTGVWGYT
-	TRBV27	ASSLSPLSGTGGSYT
many	TRBV12-3/TRBV12-4	ASSFLGRFNEQY
few	TRBV7-2	ASSTGAGPSRGDEQF
few	TRBV6-1	ASREASGQVARINYGYT
few	TRBV7-2	ASSLGTRARTDTQY
-	TRBV29-1	SVARQQNTEAF
-	TRBV20-1	SAKGRVGSSLH
-	TRBV5-4	ASSTGSGYQETQY
-	TRBV7-2	ASSADQDTEAF
-	TRBV28	ASGQGRMSPQH
few	TRBV28	ASSLGWLPRRYEQY
few	TRBV20-1	SAWGQATYEQY
once	TRBV9	ASSVGTTTGETQY
many	TRBV29-1	SVDEGRPYGYT
-	TRBV14	ASSQITGPYEQY